The clone carrying this T cell receptor (beta chain) was found many times. Its antigen is not known. This specimen comes from a study of T cells in Graves' hyperthyroidism and ophthalmopathy. For the study at large: Staff took peripheral blood when the initial diagnosis was made, before any treatment began. Regarding the study as a whole: Before onset, by a median of approximately 6.2 months, the model predicted ophthalmopathy. Separation of ophthalmopathy from stable hyperthyroidism was achieved by a 13 V-J model.

Researchers took RNA transcripts and amplified the TCR beta CDR3 regions from them. The HTBI set primed first-round TCR CDR3 RT-PCR. Each CDR3 protein is one row after TCRdb ran MiXCR on the multiplex PCR reads. The sample records about 250,000 distinct CDR3 sequences, approximately 25% being singletons. Germline assignment: CDR1 MNHNS and CDR2 SASEGT. CDR3 length: 15 residues. Trimming took off 4 bases at V and 5 bases at J, with 17 bases between the two ends. This receptor was obtained from a woman in her thirties or forties with Graves' ophthalmopathy. The sequenced sample was blood. The chain has TRBV6-1 and TRBJ2-5; possibly TRBD2 for D (6 bases). CDR3 in amino acids: CASSAFGGRGETQYF. The CDR3 bases are TGTGCCAGCAGTGCGTTCGGGGGTAGAGGGGAGACCCAGTACTTC.